This TCR beta chain was identified during a study of Graves' ophthalmopathy and Graves' hyperthyroidism. Study information: The term stable hyperthyroidism indicated an absence of ophthalmopathy within 18 months of follow-up.

Germline CDR1 is MNHEY and CDR2 is SVGAGI. CDR3 length: 14 amino acids. With V trimmed by 5 bases and J by 2 bases, 3 bases remained unmatched. Study-wide results and caveats: This model predicted ophthalmopathy progression (sensitivity around 71%, specificity 72.22%). Blood repertoires reportedly contained most expanded thyroid clonotypes above 0.001 frequency.

RNA transcripts were the source from which TCR beta CDR3 regions were amplified. RT-PCR was first run with HTBI primers, then multiplex PCR in a second round. Each CDR3 protein gets one entry after TCRdb re-called the multiplex PCR reads with MiXCR. The sample consists of more than 1,000,000 distinct CDR3 sequences, around a third of them appearing once. The hyperthyroidism patients, aged 18 to 65, had been newly diagnosed, with under 2 months' duration. This clonotype was detected only a few times. Its antigen is currently unknown. The chain recombines TRBV6-5 with TRBJ1-3, with 7 bases matching TRBD1. Material for sequencing was peripheral blood or thyroid tissue (not recorded which). The TCR comes from an adult man with Graves' hyperthyroidism. This chain's CDR3 is CASSKGAAGNTIYF. CDR3 nucleotide sequence: TGTGCCAGCAGTAAGGGGGCCGCTGGAAACACCATATATTTT.